This passage covers 13 T cell receptor beta chains from one sample sequenced in a study of type 1 regulatory T cells. These receptors' targets are unknown. In TCRdb, the reads were re-called with MiXCR into one record per CDR3 protein. The table has around 23,000 distinct CDR3 sequences, roughly half seen once. Sequenced sample: cultured T cells, either the whole culture or a sorted T cell fraction (not recorded which). The receptors shown here come from a human donor in good health.

The V call is TRBV19, the J call TRBJ1-6, with D possibly matching TRBD1 (5 bases). V lost 5 bases and J 6 bases, leaving 14 bases between the germline ends. The germline gives CDR1 LNHDA, CDR2 SQIVND (reference sequence). The CDR3 covers 15 residues. CDR3 sequence reads: CASSQRDGANSPLHF. CDR3 in DNA: TGTGCCAGTAGTCAACGGGACGGAGCTAATTCACCCCTCCACTTT.

V gene TRBV2 combines with J gene TRBJ2-2; no clear D gene. The CDR3 extends over 12 amino acids. V lost 6 bases to trimming and J lost 7 bases, with 9 bases between them. Germline V gene data show CDR1 as SNHLY and CDR2 as FYNNEI. CDR3 sequence (DNA): TGTGCCAGCAGGCCGCCCCTCGGGGAGCTGTTTTTT. Residues: CASRPPLGELFF.

The rearrangement uses TRBV6-7 and TRBJ1-5, with TRBD1 as a possible D gene (6 bases). TRBV6-7 has ORF status, its function being uncertain. With 4 bases removed from V and 4 bases from J, the gap between germline ends came to 17 bases. This CDR3 comprises 16 residues. The CDR3 nucleotides read TGTGCCAGCAGTTGCTACCCCTGGGACACAAATCAGCCCCAGCATTTT. This codes for CASSCYPWDTNQPQHF.

The CDR3 coding sequence is TGCGCCAGCAGCGCCACGATACAGGGAGGTGAGCAGTTCTTC. Its translation: CASSATIQGGEQFF. The genes are TRBV5-1 and TRBJ2-1; D could derive from TRBD1 or TRBD2 (6 bases each). The CDR3 is 14 residues long. The germline CDR1 and CDR2 sequences are SGHRS and YFSETQ. Between the trimmed V and J ends, which lost 4 bases and 9 bases, there was a span of 17 bases.

This clonotype was seen more than once but under ten times. The gene calls are TRBV7-9 and TRBJ2-2, with D tentatively TRBD1 (6 bases). Trimming removed 4 bases at V and 1 base at J, with 13 bases between. This CDR3 has 16 residues. CDR1 SEHNR and CDR2 FQNEAQ come from the germline V gene (reference sequence). The CDR3 protein is CASSSQGTQNTGELFF. The CDR3 bases are TGTGCCAGCAGCTCGCAGGGGACGCAGAACACCGGGGAGCTGTTTTTT.

The chain employs TRBV10-3 and TRBJ2-4; TRBD2 agrees at 9 bases. The J segment lost 0 bases and the V segment lost 2 bases, leaving 8 bases of the junction unmatched. Germline loops: CDR1 ENHRY, CDR2 SYGVKD. The CDR3 spans 18 residues. The CDR3 coding sequence is TGTGCCATCAGTGAGCGGGCAGCGGGGGGCCTAGCCAAAAACATTCAGTACTTC. Protein product: CAISERAAGGLAKNIQYF.

This clonotype appeared once. The chain has TRBV7-9 and TRBJ1-2; 9 nucleotides match TRBD1. The V gene's germline CDR1 is SEHNR and CDR2 FQNEAQ (reference sequence). The length of the CDR3 is 17 residues. Germline trimming cut 2 bases from V and 4 bases from J; bases unmatched to any gene: 11. The CDR3 DNA reads as TGTGCCAGCAGCTTATGGCGCGGGACAGGGTGGTTCTATGGCTACACCTTC. Its protein is CASSLWRGTGWFYGYTF.

With respect to this clonotype: A much larger clone lies a single base off, so this may be a read error. The V call is TRBV20-1, the J call TRBJ1-2; the D is unclear. Germline-derived CDR1 and CDR2 are DFQATT and SNEGSKA (reference sequence). This CDR3 is 14 amino acids long. The CDR3 nucleotides are TGCAGTGCTAGTGGCGGTTCAGCTAACCATGGCTACACCTTC. Translating it yields CSASGGSANHGYTF.

V gene TRBV5-5 combines with J gene TRBJ2-6, with unresolved D. CDR3 size: 15 residues. V dropped 4 bases and J dropped 2 bases, with 10 bases sitting between them. CDR1 is SGHKS and CDR2 is YYEKEE in the germline V gene (reference sequence). The CDR3 nucleotides are TGTGCCAGCAGCGCGTCGGTGGCTGGGGCCAACGTCCTGACTTTC. This encodes CASSASVAGANVLTF.

V usage is TRBV6-6 and J usage is TRBJ2-7; D might be TRBD2 (6 bases). The V gene lost 7 bases and the J gene lost 3 bases, with 16 bases spanning the gap. Germline loops: CDR1 MNHNY, CDR2 SVGAGI (reference sequence). This CDR3 region has 14 residues. For the CDR3, the DNA is TGTGCCAGCACCAAAGGAGGGGTGGGCTACGAGCAGTACTTC. Its translation is CASTKGGVGYEQYF.

This sequence joins TRBV2 and TRBJ2-5; 11 nucleotides match TRBD2. Germline assignment: CDR1 SNHLY and CDR2 FYNNEI. The V and J ends lost 6 bases and 0 bases, in that order; junction bases with no gene match: 3. The CDR3 contains 15 residues. The CDR3 here is CASSGTSGYQETQYF. CDR3 DNA sequence: TGTGCCAGCAGCGGGACTAGCGGCTACCAAGAGACCCAGTACTTC.

By proportion, this clonotype is medium-sized. The chain links TRBV10-3 to TRBJ2-3, with a possible D match to TRBD2 (6 bases). Trimming removed 8 bases at V and 1 base at J, with 10 bases between. The CDR3 spans 13 residues. CDR1 ENHRY and CDR2 SYGVKD come from the germline V gene. The CDR3 reads CAIGGAGTDTQYF. DNA for the CDR3: TGTGCCATCGGAGGGGCAGGCACAGATACGCAGTATTTT.

The CDR3 DNA reads TGTGCCAGCAGGGACCCAGGGGTGGGCGGCTACACCTTC. Its translation is CASRDPGVGGYTF. This sequence joins TRBV28 and TRBJ1-2, with a possible D match to TRBD1 (6 bases). This CDR3 has 13 amino acids. In germline, CDR1 is MDHEN, CDR2 SYDVKM. V was shortened by 6 bases and J by 8 bases, with 16 bases between the two germline ends.